The 4 T cell receptor beta chains reported below all come from one sample, sequenced in a study of blood T cell repertoires in COVID-19. Clones were sequenced by immunoSEQ multiplex PCR, and TCRdb holds only the in-frame ones, with some missing. The sample has about 400,000 clones; 89% are singletons. The sample taken for sequencing was PBMCs or T cells enriched from blood (not recorded which). The receptors originated from a woman aged 25-40 years who had recovered from COVID-19.

This chain uses TRBV28 with TRBJ1-5; tentatively, D is TRBD1 (6 bases). The germline V and J ends were trimmed by 1 base and 5 bases, with 12 bases remaining between them. The germline V gene has CDR1 MDHEN and CDR2 SYDVKM. The CDR3 has 15 amino acids. The CDR3 nucleotides are TGTGCCAGCAGTTTATATGGGACAAGAGATCAGCCCCAGCATTTT. This codes for CASSLYGTRDQPQHF.

V and J are TRBV28 and TRBJ1-5, with a tentative D call TRBD1 (5 bases). The CDR3 consists of 15 residues. Between the trimmed V and J ends, which lost 7 bases and 7 bases, there was a span of 20 bases. In germline, CDR1 is MDHEN, CDR2 SYDVKM. As DNA, the CDR3 is TGTGCCAGCACTTCGGTGGGGGGTCGGGAACAGCCCCAGCATTTT. This gives the protein CASTSVGGREQPQHF.

The chain recombines TRBV19 with TRBJ1-2, with D maybe TRBD1 (5 bases). This CDR3 region has 15 residues. The V end lost 5 bases, the J end lost 5 bases, and 18 bases lay between the germline ends. The germline V gene encodes CDR1 LNHDA and CDR2 SQIVND (reference sequence). The CDR3 nucleotides read TGTGCCAGTAGTGAGCCAGGGAGGTTGGGGTATGGCTACACCTTC. Translated, it gives CASSEPGRLGYGYTF.

This rearrangement joins TRBV19 to TRBJ1-1, with no clear D. Trimming pared 3 bases from V and 0 bases from J, leaving 8 bases between. The CDR3 sequence is 14 residues long. The V gene's germline CDR1 is LNHDA and CDR2 SQIVND (reference sequence). CDR3 nucleotides: TGTGCCAGTAGTATGGGCAGAGTGAACACTGAAGCTTTCTTT. This translates into CASSMGRVNTEAFF.